The rows below give T cell receptor beta chains drawn from one sample of a study of human T cells and chemical hapten exposure. MiXCR, applied by TCRdb to the RACE reads, yields one record per CDR3 protein. The sample has 110,000 to 150,000 distinct CDR3 sequences; about 12% are singletons. Source: whole blood, taken in connection with sensitization to the hapten diphenylcyclopropenone (DPC). These receptors were obtained from a woman in her forties or fifties with alopecia areata. Some clones in this sample may be carry-over from other donors' samples. Both conserved end residues are part of each CDR3. The D gene is left open where the match is weak. Expanded clones get a size class; other rows say once, few or many, or leave the size out.

abundance	j_gene	d_gene	v_gene	CDR3nt	CDR3aa
-	TRBJ2-5	TRBD2	TRBV5-6	TGTGCCAGCACCACGGGACTAGCGCCTGGGGGAGAGACCCAGTACTTC	CASTTGLAPGGETQYF
-	TRBJ2-7	-	TRBV11-2	TGTGCCAGCAGCTTAAGGGGACCCAGCTACGAGCAGTACTTC	CASSLRGPSYEQYF
few	TRBJ1-1	-	TRBV4-3	TGCGCCAGCAGCCAAGAGCCAGGGGTCTTGAACACTGAAGCTTTCTTT	CASSQEPGVLNTEAFF
-	TRBJ2-1	TRBD2	TRBV28	TGTGCCAGCAGAAGAGCGGGAGAGGGCAATGAGCAGTTCTTC	CASRRAGEGNEQFF
-	TRBJ1-1	-	TRBV7-9	TGTGCCAGCAGCTTGGGGCAGGGTAGGTACGCTGAAGCTTTCTTT	CASSLGQGRYAEAFF
-	TRBJ2-7	TRBD2	TRBV18	TGTGCCAGCTCACCTAATTTGGGACTAGCGGGAGAAGAGCAGTACTTC	CASSPNLGLAGEEQYF
-	TRBJ2-3	-	TRBV7-2	TGTGCCAGCAGCTTAGCGGAGGTGGCAGATACGCAGTATTTT	CASSLAEVADTQYF
few	TRBJ1-2	TRBD1	TRBV10-3	TGTGCCATCAGTGACCCAACCCGACAGGGAGGCTATGGCTACACCTTC	CAISDPTRQGGYGYTF
-	TRBJ1-1	-	TRBV24-1	TGTGCCACCAGTGATAGGAACACTGAAGCTTTCTTT	CATSDRNTEAFF
-	TRBJ1-1	-	TRBV6-5	TGTGCCAGCAGTTACTCGCTCTGGACGGACACTGAAGCTTTCTTT	CASSYSLWTDTEAFF
few	TRBJ2-1	-	TRBV30	TGTGCCTGGAGAGGAGACAGGCAGTTCTTC	CAWRGDRQFF
few	TRBJ2-2	-	TRBV7-2	TGTGCCAGCAGCTTAGATAGGGCCACCGGGGAGCTGTTTTTT	CASSLDRATGELFF
few	TRBJ2-2	TRBD1	TRBV7-7	TGTGCTAGCAGCTTCTCCCGGGACAGGGGGCGCCGGGACACCGGGGAGCTGTTTTTT	CASSFSRDRGRRDTGELFF
few	TRBJ2-1	TRBD2	TRBV6-1	TGTGCCAGCATTTCTAGCGGCTCCTACAATGAGCAGTTCTTC	CASISSGSYNEQFF
many	TRBJ2-2	-	TRBV7-3	TGTGCCAGCAGCTTAGGCGGGTTCGACACCGGGGAGCTGTTTTTT	CASSLGGFDTGELFF
many	TRBJ2-1	-	TRBV21-1	TGTGCCAGCAGCAAAAGTCCTAGCGGGAGGTTACGGAATGAGCAGTTCTTC	CASSKSPSGRLRNEQFF
-	TRBJ2-5	TRBD1	TRBV6-1	TGTGCCAGCAGTGTACCGGACAGGGGCCAAGAGACCCAGTACTTC	CASSVPDRGQETQYF
-	TRBJ2-3	-	TRBV4-3	TGCGCCAGCAGCCAAGATCAGGGGGATACGCAGTATTTT	CASSQDQGDTQYF
few	TRBJ2-1	-	TRBV7-9	TGTGCCAGCAGCTTAGAGACGGGAGAGCAGTTCTTC	CASSLETGEQFF
few	TRBJ2-3	-	TRBV24-1	TGTGCCACCAGTAGCTGGCTGGGTAGCACAGATACGCAGTATTTT	CATSSWLGSTDTQYF
few	TRBJ2-4	TRBD1	TRBV4-3	TGCGCCAGCAGCCACGTTGGACAGGGAGACATTCAGTACTTC	CASSHVGQGDIQYF
many	TRBJ2-1	-	TRBV5-1	TGCGCCAGCAGCTTGGCGGGGTCCCATGAGCAGTTCTTC	CASSLAGSHEQFF
few	TRBJ2-5	TRBD2	TRBV9	TGTGCCAGCAGCGGAATAGCGGGAGTCGGTGGGACCCAGTACTTC	CASSGIAGVGGTQYF
-	TRBJ2-7	-	TRBV5-1	TGCGCCAGCAGCTGGGGGAGTGGGAAGACCTACGAGCAGTACTTC	CASSWGSGKTYEQYF
many	TRBJ1-4	TRBD1	TRBV6-2/TRBV6-3	TGTGCCAGCAGTTTGACAGGGGCGAGGACTAATGAAAAACTGTTTTTT	CASSLTGARTNEKLFF
-	TRBJ2-6	TRBD1	TRBV29-1	TGCAGCGTTGTCGGACAGGGGGGCTCTGGGGCCAACGTCCTGACTTTC	CSVVGQGGSGANVLTF
-	TRBJ2-2	TRBD1	TRBV11-2	TGTGCCAGCAGCTTAGCGGCGACAGGGGGCCTCACCGGGGAGCTGTTTTTT	CASSLAATGGLTGELFF
many	TRBJ2-1	TRBD1	TRBV29-1	TGCAGCGTTGGACAGGGGGCTGGGGACGAGCAGTTCTTC	CSVGQGAGDEQFF
-	TRBJ2-7	TRBD1	TRBV6-2/TRBV6-3	TGTGCCAGCAGTTCAACCGGGACAGCCTCCTACGAGCAGTACTTC	CASSSTGTASYEQYF
-	TRBJ1-4	TRBD1	TRBV2	TGTGCCAGCAGTCTCGGACAGGGGGGAAAACTGTTTTTT	CASSLGQGGKLFF
many	TRBJ2-3	-	TRBV29-1	TGCAGCGTTGAAGGCTCGCACACAGATACGCAGTATTTT	CSVEGSHTDTQYF
-	TRBJ2-7	TRBD2	TRBV7-2	TGTGCCAGCAGCTTAGCGGGGACTAGCGGCTACGAGCAGTACTTC	CASSLAGTSGYEQYF
few	TRBJ2-7	TRBD2	TRBV5-5	TGTGCCAGCAGCTTGAAAAGCGGGGGGGCCGACGAGCAGTACTTC	CASSLKSGGADEQYF
many	TRBJ1-2	-	TRBV29-1	TGCAGCGCCAACCCTGTGCTCGTTGGCTACACCTTC	CSANPVLVGYTF
few	TRBJ2-2	TRBD1	TRBV3-1	TGTGCCAGCAGGGAGACAGGGTCGACCGGGGAGCTGTTTTTT	CASRETGSTGELFF
-	TRBJ2-3	-	TRBV14	TGTGCCAGCAGCCAAATTCGGGGGACCCCAGATACGCAGTATTTT	CASSQIRGTPDTQYF
-	TRBJ2-1	TRBD2	TRBV28	TGTGCCAGCAGTTTATCAAGCGGGAAAGATGAGCAGTTCTTC	CASSLSSGKDEQFF
few	TRBJ2-1	TRBD2	TRBV3-1	TGTGCCAGCAGCACCACCTCTGGGCTAGCGGGATGGAATGAGCAGTTCTTC	CASSTTSGLAGWNEQFF
many	TRBJ2-3	-	TRBV10-3	TGTGCCATCAGTGATCCTAGCAGGAGCACAGATACGCAGTATTTT	CAISDPSRSTDTQYF
few	TRBJ2-3	TRBD2	TRBV5-1	TGCGCCAGCAGAGTGGGGCTAGCGGGAGCAGATACGCAGTATTTT	CASRVGLAGADTQYF
few	TRBJ2-5	TRBD1	TRBV7-2	TGTGCCAGCAGCTCCCCCACAGGGGGCCAAGAGACCCAGTACTTC	CASSSPTGGQETQYF
few	TRBJ1-4	-	TRBV6-5	TGTGCCAGCAGTACCGCAGGAGGGGCAACTAATGAAAAACTGTTTTTT	CASSTAGGATNEKLFF
-	TRBJ2-5	-	TRBV12-3/TRBV12-4	TGTGCCAGCAGTTTCCCCTCAGGGGAGTCAGAGACCCAGTACTTC	CASSFPSGESETQYF
few	TRBJ2-2	TRBD2	TRBV7-8	TGTGCCAGCAGCTTAGGGGGACTAGCGGGTGACACCGGGGAGCTGTTTTTT	CASSLGGLAGDTGELFF
few	TRBJ1-1	TRBD1	TRBV12-3/TRBV12-4	TGTGCCAGCAGACGACAGGGGAAGTTGAACACTGAAGCTTTCTTT	CASRRQGKLNTEAFF
few	TRBJ1-5	-	TRBV19	TGTGCCAGTAGTATCCCGGTGGCGGGGTTCCGGAGCAATCAGCCCCAGCATTTT	CASSIPVAGFRSNQPQHF
many	TRBJ2-7	-	TRBV20-1	TGCAGTGCTAGAGCTGAAGTGGGCTCCTACGAGCAGTACTTC	CSARAEVGSYEQYF
few	TRBJ2-1	-	TRBV27	TGTGCCAGCACCCAAAGGACCCCCAAATACAATGAGCAGTTCTTC	CASTQRTPKYNEQFF
many	TRBJ1-2	-	TRBV4-1	TGCGCCAGCAGCCAGGGTACCGGGCCACGCTATGGCTACACCTTC	CASSQGTGPRYGYTF
few	TRBJ2-1	-	TRBV7-2	TGTGCCAGCAGCTTAGACGGGGCCCAGGGGGGCCTCTACAATGAGCAGTTCTTC	CASSLDGAQGGLYNEQFF
many	TRBJ2-7	-	TRBV12-3/TRBV12-4	TGTGCCAGCAGTTTAACCGGGCAGACCCCCTTTAACGAGCAGTACTTC	CASSLTGQTPFNEQYF
many	TRBJ2-7	-	TRBV28	TGTGCCAGCAGCCCCCCGATCCCCGAGCAGTACTTC	CASSPPIPEQYF
many	TRBJ2-2	TRBD2	TRBV5-5	TGTGCCAGCAGCTTCAGACTAGCCCCAAAATCGGGCACCGGGGAGCTGTTTTTT	CASSFRLAPKSGTGELFF
-	TRBJ2-2	-	TRBV7-2	TGTGCCAGCAGCCCTTCACCCGCTCTAACACGCAGGGAGCTGTTTTTT	CASSPSPALTRRELFF
-	TRBJ2-7	TRBD2	TRBV10-3	TGTGCCATCAGTAATAGACTAGCGGGAGAGCGCGAGCAGTACTTC	CAISNRLAGEREQYF